This T cell receptor beta chain was observed in a study of cytomegalovirus exposure and HLA in healthy donors. Study results and limitations: Per a prior analysis, the majority of TCR beta V segments were productive roughly 87% or roughly 30% of the time. Reports showed the classifier diagnosing cytomegalovirus status with high specificity and sensitivity.

As regards this clone: Its antigen is unidentified. Other DNA sequences in the sample encode the same CDR3.

The primer mix had 60 Vbeta and 13 Jbeta primers. TCRdb keeps only in-frame clones here, not all; method: immunoSEQ multiplex PCR. The repertoire consists of 250,000 to 350,000 clones, with around 80% occurring once and the leading ten covering about 0.3%. V lost 5 bases, J lost 2 bases, and 3 bases stayed unmatched. The CDR3 loop spans 13 amino acids. Germline CDR1 reads LNHDA; CDR2 reads SQIVND (reference sequence). This sequence joins TRBV19 and TRBJ2-7; 7 bases line up with TRBD1. Sequencing input: PBMCs. The TCR sequence derives from a girl aged 2 to 10 in good health and CMV-seronegative. CDR3 coding DNA: TGTGCCAGTAGTCCGACAGGGCCCTACGAGCAGTACTTC. Protein product: CASSPTGPYEQYF.